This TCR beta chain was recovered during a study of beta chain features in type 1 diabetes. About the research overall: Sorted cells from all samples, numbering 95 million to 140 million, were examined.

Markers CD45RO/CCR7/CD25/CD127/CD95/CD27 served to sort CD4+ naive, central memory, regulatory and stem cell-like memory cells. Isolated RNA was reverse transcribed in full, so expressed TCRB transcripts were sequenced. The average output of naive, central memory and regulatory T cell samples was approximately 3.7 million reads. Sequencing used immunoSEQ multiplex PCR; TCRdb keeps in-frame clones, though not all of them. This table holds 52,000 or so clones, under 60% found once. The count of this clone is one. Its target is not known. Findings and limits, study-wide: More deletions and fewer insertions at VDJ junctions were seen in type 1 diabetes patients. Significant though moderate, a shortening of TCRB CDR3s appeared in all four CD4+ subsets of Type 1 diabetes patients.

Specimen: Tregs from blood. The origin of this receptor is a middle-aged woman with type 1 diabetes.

The CDR3 is CASSPGTGSYNEQFF. The CDR3 DNA reads TGCGCCAGCAGTCCCGGGACAGGGTCCTACAATGAGCAGTTCTTC. This sequence joins TRBV5-1 and TRBJ2-1; 9 bases are shared with TRBD1. In germline, CDR1 is SGHRS, CDR2 YFSETQ. The CDR3 runs 15 residues. The junction had 4 bases not matched to a gene; V was cut back by 5 bases and J by 1 base.